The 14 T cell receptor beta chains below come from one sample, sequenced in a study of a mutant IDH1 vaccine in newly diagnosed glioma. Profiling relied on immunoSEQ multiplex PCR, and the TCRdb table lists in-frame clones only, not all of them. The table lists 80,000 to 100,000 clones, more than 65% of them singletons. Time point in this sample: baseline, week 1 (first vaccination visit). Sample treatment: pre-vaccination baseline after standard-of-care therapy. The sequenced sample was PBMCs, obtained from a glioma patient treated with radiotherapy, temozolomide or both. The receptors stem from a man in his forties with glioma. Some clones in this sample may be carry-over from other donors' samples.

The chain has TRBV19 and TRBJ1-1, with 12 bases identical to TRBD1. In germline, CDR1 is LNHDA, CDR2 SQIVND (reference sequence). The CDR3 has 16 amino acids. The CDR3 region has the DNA TGTGCGAGTTCGAGGGACAGGGGGCACCTGAACACTGAAGCTTTCTTT. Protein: CASSRDRGHLNTEAFF.

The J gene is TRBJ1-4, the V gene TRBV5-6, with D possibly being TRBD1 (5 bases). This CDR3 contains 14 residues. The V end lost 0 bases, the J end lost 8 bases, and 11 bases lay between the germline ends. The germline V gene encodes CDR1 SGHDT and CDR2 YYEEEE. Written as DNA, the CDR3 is TGTGCCAGCAGCTTGGGGGGCCCCAAGGAAAAACTGTTTTTT. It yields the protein CASSLGGPKEKLFF.

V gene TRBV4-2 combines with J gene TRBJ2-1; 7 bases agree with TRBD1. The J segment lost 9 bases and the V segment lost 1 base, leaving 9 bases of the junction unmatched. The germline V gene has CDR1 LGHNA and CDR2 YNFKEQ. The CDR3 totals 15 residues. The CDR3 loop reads CASSQGQGSGGEQFF. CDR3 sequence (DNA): TGTGCCAGCAGCCAAGGACAGGGAAGTGGGGGTGAGCAGTTCTTC.

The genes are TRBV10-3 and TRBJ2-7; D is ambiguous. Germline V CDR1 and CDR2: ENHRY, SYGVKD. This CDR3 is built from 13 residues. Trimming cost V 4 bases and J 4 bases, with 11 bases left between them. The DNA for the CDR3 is TGTGCCATCAGTGGGACGGAAAGTTACGAGCAGTACTTC. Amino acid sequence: CAISGTESYEQYF.

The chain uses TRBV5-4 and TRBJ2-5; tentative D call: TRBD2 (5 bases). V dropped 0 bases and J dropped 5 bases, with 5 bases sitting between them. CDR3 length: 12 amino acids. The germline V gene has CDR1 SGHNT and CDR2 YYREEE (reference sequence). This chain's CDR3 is CASSLASETQYF. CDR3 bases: TGTGCCAGCAGCTTGGCTAGCGAGACCCAGTACTTC.

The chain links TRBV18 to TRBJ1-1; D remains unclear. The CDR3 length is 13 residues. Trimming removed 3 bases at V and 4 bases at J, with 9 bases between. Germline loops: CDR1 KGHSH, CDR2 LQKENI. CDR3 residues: CASSPGRVTEAFF. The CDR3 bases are TGTGCCAGCTCACCCGGGAGGGTCACTGAAGCTTTCTTT. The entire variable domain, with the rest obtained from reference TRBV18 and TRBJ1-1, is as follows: NAGVMQNPRHLVRRRGQEARLRCSPMKGHSHVYWYRQLPEEGLKFMVYLQKENIIDESGMPKERFSAEFPKEGPSILRIQQVVRGDSAAYFCASSPGRVTEAFFGQGTRLTVV.

CDR3 nucleotides: TGTGCCATCAGTGAGTTGGGACAAGTGTCTGGAAACACCATATATTTT. Its protein product is CAISELGQVSGNTIYF. V and J are TRBV10-3 and TRBJ1-3, with D possibly being TRBD1 (6 bases). Trimming shortened V by 1 base and J by 1 base, and 11 bases separated the two germline ends. CDR1 ENHRY and CDR2 SYGVKD come from the germline V gene. This CDR3 has 16 residues.

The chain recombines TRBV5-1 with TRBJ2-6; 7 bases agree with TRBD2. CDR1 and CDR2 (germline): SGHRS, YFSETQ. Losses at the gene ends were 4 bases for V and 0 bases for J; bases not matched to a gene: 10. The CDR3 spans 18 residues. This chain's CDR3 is CASSGLAAGYSGANVLTF. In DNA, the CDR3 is TGCGCCAGCAGCGGCCTTGCAGCGGGGTACTCTGGGGCCAACGTCCTGACTTTC.

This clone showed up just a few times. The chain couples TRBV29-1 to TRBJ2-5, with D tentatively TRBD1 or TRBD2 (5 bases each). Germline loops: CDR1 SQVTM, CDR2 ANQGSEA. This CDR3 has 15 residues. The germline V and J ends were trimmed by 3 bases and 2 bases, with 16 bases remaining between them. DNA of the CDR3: TGCAGCGTTGATTGGATGGGACGCCGACAAGAGACCCAGTACTTC. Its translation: CSVDWMGRRQETQYF.

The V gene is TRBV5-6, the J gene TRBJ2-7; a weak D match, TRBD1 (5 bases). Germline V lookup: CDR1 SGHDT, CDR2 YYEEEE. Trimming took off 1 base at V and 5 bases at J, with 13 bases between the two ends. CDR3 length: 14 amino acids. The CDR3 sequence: CASSLWQGMNEQYF. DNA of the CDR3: TGTGCCAGCAGCTTGTGGCAGGGAATGAACGAGCAGTACTTC. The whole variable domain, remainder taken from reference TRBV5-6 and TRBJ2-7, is DAGVTQSPTHLIKTRGQQVTLRCSPKSGHDTVSWYQQALGQGPQFIFQYYEEEERQRGNFPDRFSGHQFPNYSSELNVNALLLGDSALYLCASSLWQGMNEQYFGPGTRLTVT.

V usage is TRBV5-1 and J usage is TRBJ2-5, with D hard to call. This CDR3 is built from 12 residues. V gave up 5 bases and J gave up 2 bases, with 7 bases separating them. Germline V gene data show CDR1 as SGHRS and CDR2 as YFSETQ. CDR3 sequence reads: CASSFQQETQYF. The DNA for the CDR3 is TGCGCCAGCAGTTTCCAACAAGAGACCCAGTACTTC.

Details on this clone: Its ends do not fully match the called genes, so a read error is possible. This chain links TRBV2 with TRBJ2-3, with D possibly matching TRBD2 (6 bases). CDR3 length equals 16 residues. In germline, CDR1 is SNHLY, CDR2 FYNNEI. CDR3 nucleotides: TGTGCCAGCACTGAAATAGCGGCGCCTTACACAGATACGCAGTATTTT. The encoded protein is CASTEIAAPYTDTQYF.

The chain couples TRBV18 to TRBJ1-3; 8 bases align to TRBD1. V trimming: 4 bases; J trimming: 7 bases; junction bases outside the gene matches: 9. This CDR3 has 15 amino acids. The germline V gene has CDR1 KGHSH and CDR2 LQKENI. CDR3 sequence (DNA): TGTGCCAGCTCACTGGGACAGGAGGATTGGAACACCATATATTTT. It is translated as CASSLGQEDWNTIYF.

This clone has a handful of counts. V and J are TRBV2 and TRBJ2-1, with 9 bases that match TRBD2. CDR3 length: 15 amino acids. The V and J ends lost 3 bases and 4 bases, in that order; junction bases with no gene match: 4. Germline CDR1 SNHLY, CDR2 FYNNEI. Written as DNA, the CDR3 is TGTGCCAGCAGTGAGGAGCGGGGGGCATACAATGAGCAGTTCTTC. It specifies CASSEERGAYNEQFF. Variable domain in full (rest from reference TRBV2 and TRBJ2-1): EPEVTQTPSHQVTQMGQEVILRCVPISNHLYFYWYRQILGQKVEFLVSFYNNEISEKSEIFDDQFSVERPDGSNFTLKIRSTKLEDSAMYFCASSEERGAYNEQFFGPGTRLTVL.